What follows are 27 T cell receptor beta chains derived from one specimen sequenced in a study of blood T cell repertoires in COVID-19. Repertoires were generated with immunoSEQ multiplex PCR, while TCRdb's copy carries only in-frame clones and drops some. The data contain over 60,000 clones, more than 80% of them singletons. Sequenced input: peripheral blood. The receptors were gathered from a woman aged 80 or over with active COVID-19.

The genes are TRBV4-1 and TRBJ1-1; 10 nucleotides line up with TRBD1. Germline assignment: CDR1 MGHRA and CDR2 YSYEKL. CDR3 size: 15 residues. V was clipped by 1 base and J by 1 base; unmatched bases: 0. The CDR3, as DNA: TGCGCCAGCAGCCAAGGACAGGGGGCGAACACTGAAGCTTTCTTT. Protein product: CASSQGQGANTEAFF.

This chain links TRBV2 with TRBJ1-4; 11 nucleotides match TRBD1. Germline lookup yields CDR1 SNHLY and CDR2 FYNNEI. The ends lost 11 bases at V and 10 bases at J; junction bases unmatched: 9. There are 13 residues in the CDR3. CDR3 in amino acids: CAGSSGQGAKLFF. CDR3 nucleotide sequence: TGTGCCGGAAGCTCAGGACAGGGGGCAAAACTGTTTTTT.

The CDR3 region is CASSLGPPDEKGYEQYF. The CDR3 DNA reads TGTGCCAGCAGCTTAGGCCCCCCCGACGAAAAGGGGTACGAGCAGTACTTC. The rearrangement links TRBV7-2 to TRBJ2-7; TRBD1 might be the D (5 bases). CDR1 SGHTA and CDR2 FQGNSA come from the germline V gene. Trimming took 1 base from V and 4 from J, leaving 20 bases between them. This CDR3 contains 17 residues. Using reference TRBV7-2 and TRBJ2-7 for the parts outside the CDR3, the full variable domain is GAGVSQSPSNKVTEKGKDVELRCDPISGHTALYWYRQSLGQGLEFLIYFQGNSAPDKSGLPSDRFSAERTGGSVSTLTIQRTQQEDSAVYLCASSLGPPDEKGYEQYFGPGTRLTVT.

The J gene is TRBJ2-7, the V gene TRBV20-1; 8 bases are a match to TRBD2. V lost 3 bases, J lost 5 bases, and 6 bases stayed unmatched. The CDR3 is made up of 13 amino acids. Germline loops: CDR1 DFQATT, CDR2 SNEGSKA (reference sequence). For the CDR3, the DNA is TGCAGTGCTAGTCGGGGGGGAGCTAACGAGCAGTACTTC. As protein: CSASRGGANEQYF.

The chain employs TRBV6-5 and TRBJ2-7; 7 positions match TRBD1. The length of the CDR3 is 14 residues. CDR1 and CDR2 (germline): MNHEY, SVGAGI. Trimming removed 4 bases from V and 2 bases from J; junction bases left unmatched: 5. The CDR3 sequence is CASSSTGRTYEQYF. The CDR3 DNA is TGTGCCAGCAGTTCGACAGGGCGGACCTACGAGCAGTACTTC.

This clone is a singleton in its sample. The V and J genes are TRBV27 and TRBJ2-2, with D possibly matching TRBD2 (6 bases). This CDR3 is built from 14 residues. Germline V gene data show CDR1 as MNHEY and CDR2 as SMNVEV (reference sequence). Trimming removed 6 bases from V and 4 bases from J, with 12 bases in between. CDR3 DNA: TGTGCCAGCAGGCAGTGGAGGGGCACCGGGGAGCTGTTTTTT. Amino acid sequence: CASRQWRGTGELFF.

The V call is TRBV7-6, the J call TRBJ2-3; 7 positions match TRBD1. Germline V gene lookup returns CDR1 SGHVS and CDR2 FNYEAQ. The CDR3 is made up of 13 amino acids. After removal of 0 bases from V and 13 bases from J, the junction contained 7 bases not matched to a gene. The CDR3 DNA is TGTGCCAGCAGCTTAGCCCCGACAGGGAAAGAGTATTTT. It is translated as CASSLAPTGKEYF.

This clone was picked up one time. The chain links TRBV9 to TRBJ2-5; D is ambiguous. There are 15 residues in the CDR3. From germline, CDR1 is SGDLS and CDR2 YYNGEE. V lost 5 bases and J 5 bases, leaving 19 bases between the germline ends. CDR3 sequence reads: CASSYRQNQPETQYF. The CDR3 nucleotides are TGTGCCAGCAGTTACCGACAAAACCAACCGGAGACCCAGTACTTC.

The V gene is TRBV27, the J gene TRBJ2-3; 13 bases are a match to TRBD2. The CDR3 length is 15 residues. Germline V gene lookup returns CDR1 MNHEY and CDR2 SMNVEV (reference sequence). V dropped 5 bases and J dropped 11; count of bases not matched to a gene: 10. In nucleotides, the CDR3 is TGTGCCAGCAGTCTACCGGGACTAGCGGGACGGGTGCAGTATTTT. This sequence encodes CASSLPGLAGRVQYF.

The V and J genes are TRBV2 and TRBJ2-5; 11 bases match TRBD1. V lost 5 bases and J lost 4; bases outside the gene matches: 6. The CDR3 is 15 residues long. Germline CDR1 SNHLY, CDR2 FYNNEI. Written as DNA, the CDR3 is TGTGCCAGCAGTCCAGGACAGGGGGCTGTAGAGACCCAGTACTTC. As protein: CASSPGQGAVETQYF.

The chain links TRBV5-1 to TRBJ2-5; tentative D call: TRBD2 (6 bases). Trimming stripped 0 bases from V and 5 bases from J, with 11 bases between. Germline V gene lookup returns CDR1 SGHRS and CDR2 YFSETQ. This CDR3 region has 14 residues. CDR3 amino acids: CASSLDSRGETQYF. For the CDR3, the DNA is TGCGCCAGCAGCTTGGACAGCCGGGGGGAGACCCAGTACTTC.

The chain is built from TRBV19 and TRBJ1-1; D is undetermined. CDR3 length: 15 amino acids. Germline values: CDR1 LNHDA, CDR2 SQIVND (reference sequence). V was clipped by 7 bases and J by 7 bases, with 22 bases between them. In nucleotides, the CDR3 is TGTGCCAGTACTCTCAGTTCCGCACAGAAGCTTGAAGCTTTCTTT. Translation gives CASTLSSAQKLEAFF.

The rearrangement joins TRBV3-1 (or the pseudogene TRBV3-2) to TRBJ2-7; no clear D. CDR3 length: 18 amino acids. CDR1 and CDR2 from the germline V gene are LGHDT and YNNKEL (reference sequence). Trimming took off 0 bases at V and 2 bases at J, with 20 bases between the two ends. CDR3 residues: CASSQDINVFSTPYEQYF. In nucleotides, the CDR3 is TGTGCCAGCAGCCAAGATATTAACGTCTTCTCTACCCCCTACGAGCAGTACTTC.

The DNA for the CDR3 is TGTGCCAGCGAGGGACTAGCGGAATCCTCTGGGGCCAACGTCCTGACTTTC. Its protein product is CASEGLAESSGANVLTF. This sequence joins TRBV2 and TRBJ2-6, with 11 nucleotides matching TRBD2. CDR3 length: 17 residues. Germline values: CDR1 SNHLY, CDR2 FYNNEI. J was trimmed by 0 bases and V by 8 bases; bases with no gene match: 6.

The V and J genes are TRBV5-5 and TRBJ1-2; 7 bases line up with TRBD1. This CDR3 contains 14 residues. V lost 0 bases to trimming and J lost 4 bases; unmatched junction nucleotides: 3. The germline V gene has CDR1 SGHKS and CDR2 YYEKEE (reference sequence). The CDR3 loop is CASSLGGGGYGYTF. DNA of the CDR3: TGTGCCAGCAGCTTGGGAGGGGGCGGCTATGGCTACACCTTC.

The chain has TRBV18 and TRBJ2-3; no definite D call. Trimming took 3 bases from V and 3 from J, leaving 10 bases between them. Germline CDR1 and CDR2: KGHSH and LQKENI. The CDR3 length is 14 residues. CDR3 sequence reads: CASSPPTITDTQYF. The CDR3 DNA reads TGTGCCAGCTCACCGCCCACAATTACAGATACGCAGTATTTT.

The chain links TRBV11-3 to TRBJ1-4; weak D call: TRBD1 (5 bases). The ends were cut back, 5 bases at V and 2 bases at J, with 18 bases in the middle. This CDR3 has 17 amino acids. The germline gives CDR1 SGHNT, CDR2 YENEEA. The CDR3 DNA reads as TGTGCCAGCAGCCCCCCCGGCAGGGAGGCGACTAATGAAAAACTGTTTTTT. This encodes CASSPPGREATNEKLFF.

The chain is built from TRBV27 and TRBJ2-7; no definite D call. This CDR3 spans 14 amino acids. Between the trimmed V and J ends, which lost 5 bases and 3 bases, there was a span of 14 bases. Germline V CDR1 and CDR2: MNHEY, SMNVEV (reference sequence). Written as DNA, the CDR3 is TGTGCCAGCAGTCTTTCTCGCGGTTACTACGAGCAGTACTTC. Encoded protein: CASSLSRGYYEQYF.

DNA for the CDR3: TGTGCCAGCAGCTTAGCATCGGGACAGGGGACGGAGCTGTTTTTT. It encodes CASSLASGQGTELFF. The gene calls are TRBV11-3 and TRBJ2-2; 10 positions agree with TRBD1. Germline CDR1 SGHNT, CDR2 YENEEA. The CDR3 is made up of 15 amino acids. V lost 1 base to trimming and J lost 10 bases; unmatched junction nucleotides: 6. The whole variable domain, filled in from reference TRBV11-3 and TRBJ2-2, reads EAGVVQSPRYKIIEKKQPVAFWCNPISGHNTLYWYLQNLGQGPELLIRYENEEAVDDSQLPKDRFSAERLKGVDSTLKIQPAELGDSAVYLCASSLASGQGTELFFGEGSRLTVL.

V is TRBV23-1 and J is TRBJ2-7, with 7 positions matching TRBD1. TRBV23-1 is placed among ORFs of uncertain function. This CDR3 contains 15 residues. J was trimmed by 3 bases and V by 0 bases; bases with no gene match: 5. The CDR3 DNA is TGCGCCAGCAGTCAATCGTTCCGGGACAGCTACGAGCAGTACTTC. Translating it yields CASSQSFRDSYEQYF.

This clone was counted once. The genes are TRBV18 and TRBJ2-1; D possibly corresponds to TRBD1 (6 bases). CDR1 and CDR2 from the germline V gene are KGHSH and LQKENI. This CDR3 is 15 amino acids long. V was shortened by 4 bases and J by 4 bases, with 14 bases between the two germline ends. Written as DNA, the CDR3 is TGTGCCAGCTCACTAATCCGGGACACGTACAATGAGCAGTTCTTC. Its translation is CASSLIRDTYNEQFF.

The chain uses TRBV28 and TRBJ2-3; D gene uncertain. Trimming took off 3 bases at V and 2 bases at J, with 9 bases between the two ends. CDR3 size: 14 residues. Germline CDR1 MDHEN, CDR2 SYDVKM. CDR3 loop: CASSFPFYTDTQYF. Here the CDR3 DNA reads TGTGCCAGCAGTTTTCCATTCTACACAGATACGCAGTATTTT.

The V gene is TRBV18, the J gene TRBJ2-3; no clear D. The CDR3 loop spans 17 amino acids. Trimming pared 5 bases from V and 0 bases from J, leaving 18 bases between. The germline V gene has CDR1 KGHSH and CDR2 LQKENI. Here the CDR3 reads CASSSTTPGISTDTQYF. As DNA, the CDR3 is TGTGCCAGCTCATCTACGACTCCCGGCATTAGCACAGATACGCAGTATTTT. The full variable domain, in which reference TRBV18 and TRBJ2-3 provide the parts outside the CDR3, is NAGVMQNPRHLVRRRGQEARLRCSPMKGHSHVYWYRQLPEEGLKFMVYLQKENIIDESGMPKERFSAEFPKEGPSILRIQQVVRGDSAAYFCASSSTTPGISTDTQYFGPGTRLTVL.

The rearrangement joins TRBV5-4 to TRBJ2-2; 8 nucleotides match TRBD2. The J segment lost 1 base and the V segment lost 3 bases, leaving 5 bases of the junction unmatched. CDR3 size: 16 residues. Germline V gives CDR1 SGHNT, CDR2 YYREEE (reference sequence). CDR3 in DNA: TGTGCCAGCAGCTCTGCTACTAGCGGGAACACCGGGGAGCTGTTTTTT. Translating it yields CASSSATSGNTGELFF. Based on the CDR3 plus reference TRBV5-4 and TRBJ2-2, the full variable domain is ETGVTQSPTHLIKTRGQQVTLRCSSQSGHNTVSWYQQALGQGPQFIFQYYREEENGRGNFPPRFSGLQFPNYSSELNVNALELDDSALYLCASSSATSGNTGELFFGEGSRLTVL.

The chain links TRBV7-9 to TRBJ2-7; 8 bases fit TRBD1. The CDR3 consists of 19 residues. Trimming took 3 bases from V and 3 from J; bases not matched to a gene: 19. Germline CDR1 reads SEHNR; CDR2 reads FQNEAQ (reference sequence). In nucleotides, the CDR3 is TGTGCCAGCAGCTTTCCTTTCAATTGGACAGGGCGGGTTCACTACGAGCAGTACTTC. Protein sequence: CASSFPFNWTGRVHYEQYF. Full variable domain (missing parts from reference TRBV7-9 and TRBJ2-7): DTGVSQNPRHKITKRGQNVTFRCDPISEHNRLYWYRQTLGQGPEFLTYFQNEAQLEKSRLLSDRFSAERPKGSFSTLEIQRTEQGDSAMYLCASSFPFNWTGRVHYEQYFGPGTRLTVT.

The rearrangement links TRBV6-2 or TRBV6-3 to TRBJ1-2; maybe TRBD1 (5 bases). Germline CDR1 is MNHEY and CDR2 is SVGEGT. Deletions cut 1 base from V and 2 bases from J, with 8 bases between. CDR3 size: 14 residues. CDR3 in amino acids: CASSYFRANYGYTF. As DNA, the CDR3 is TGTGCCAGCAGTTACTTCAGGGCGAACTATGGCTACACCTTC.

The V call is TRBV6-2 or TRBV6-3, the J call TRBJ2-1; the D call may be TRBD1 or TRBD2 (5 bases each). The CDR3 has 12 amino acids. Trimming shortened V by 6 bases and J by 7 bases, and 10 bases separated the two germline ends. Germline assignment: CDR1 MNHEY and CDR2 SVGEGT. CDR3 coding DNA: TGTGCCAGCAGCCGGGGCCGGAATGAGCAGTTCTTC. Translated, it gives CASSRGRNEQFF.